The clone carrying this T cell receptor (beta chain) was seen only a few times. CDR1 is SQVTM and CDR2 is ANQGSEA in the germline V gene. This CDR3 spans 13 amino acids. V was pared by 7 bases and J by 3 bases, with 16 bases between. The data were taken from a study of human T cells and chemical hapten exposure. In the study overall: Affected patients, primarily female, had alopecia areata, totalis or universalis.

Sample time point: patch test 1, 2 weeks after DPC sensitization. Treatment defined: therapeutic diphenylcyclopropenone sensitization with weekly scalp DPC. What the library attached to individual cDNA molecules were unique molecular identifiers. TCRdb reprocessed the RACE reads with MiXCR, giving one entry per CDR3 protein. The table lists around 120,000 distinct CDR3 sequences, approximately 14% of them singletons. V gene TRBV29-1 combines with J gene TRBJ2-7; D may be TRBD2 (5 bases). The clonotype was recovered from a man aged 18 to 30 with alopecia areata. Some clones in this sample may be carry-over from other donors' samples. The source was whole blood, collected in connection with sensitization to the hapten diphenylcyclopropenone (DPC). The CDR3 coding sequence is TGCAGCGCCGAGAGGCGGGCGGGCTACGAGCAGTACTTC. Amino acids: CSAERRAGYEQYF.